Listed below are T cell receptor beta chains from one sample, sequenced in a study of CD8 T cells in Susac syndrome. From the immunoSEQ multiplex PCR reads, TCRdb called clonotypes with MiXCR, one entry per CDR3 protein. The repertoire consists of 75,000 to 100,000 distinct CDR3 sequences, with 95% occurring once and the leading ten covering approximately 0.47%. The specimen was CD8+ T cells from PBMCs. All receptors derive from a human donor with Susac syndrome. The CDR3 runs from the conserved cysteine through the conserved F or W. The order of the fields is clone size, V gene, J gene, CDR3 length, D gene, CDR3 protein, CDR3 DNA. The D gene is left open where the match is weak. Size is omitted from some rows. Given values are once, few, many or a class for expanded clones.

>NA|TRBV29-1|TRBJ2-7|12|NA
CSVPGTTNEQYF
TGCAGCGTCCCGGGGACGACTAACGAGCAGTACTTC
>NA|TRBV15|TRBJ1-2|13|NA
CATSMNANYGYTF
TGTGCCACCAGCATGAACGCTAACTATGGCTACACCTTC
>NA|TRBV4-3|TRBJ2-1|18|TRBD2
CASSQGLAGLVFYNEQFF
TGCGCCAGCAGCCAAGGACTAGCGGGATTAGTTTTTTACAATGAGCAGTTCTTC
>NA|TRBV20-1|TRBJ1-1|14|TRBD1
CSARDGTGDTEAFF
TGCAGTGCTAGAGATGGTACAGGGGACACTGAAGCTTTCTTT
>few|TRBV6-5|TRBJ2-7|14|TRBD1
CASSPGQGAGEQYF
TGTGCCAGCAGTCCTGGACAGGGAGCGGGCGAGCAGTACTTC
>NA|TRBV7-3|TRBJ2-1|12|NA
CASSLTGDEQFF
TGTGCCAGCAGCTTAACGGGAGATGAGCAGTTCTTC
>once|TRBV27|TRBJ1-1|14|TRBD1
CASTPRDSNTEAFF
TGTGCCAGCACTCCCCGGGACAGTAACACTGAAGCTTTCTTT
>NA|TRBV20-1|TRBJ1-5|13|NA
CSAGAPLGGPQHF
TGCAGTGCTGGAGCCCCGTTAGGGGGGCCCCAGCATTTT
>NA|TRBV21-1|TRBJ2-5|13|NA
CASKLAGAETQYF
TGTGCCAGCAAATTAGCGGGAGCTGAGACCCAGTACTTC
>NA|TRBV5-5|TRBJ2-3|14|TRBD1
CASTRDRLTDTQYF
TGTGCCAGCACCAGGGACAGGTTGACAGATACGCAGTATTTT
>NA|TRBV12-3/TRBV12-4|TRBJ2-7|14|NA
CASSFRAGTYEQYF
TGTGCCAGCAGTTTTCGTGCAGGCACCTACGAGCAGTACTTC
>NA|TRBV13|TRBJ2-7|15|TRBD2
CASSTGTSGIDEQYF
TGTGCCAGCAGCACAGGGACTAGCGGAATTGACGAGCAGTACTTC
>NA|TRBV7-2|TRBJ2-2|13|NA
CAAMGPNTGELFF
TGTGCCGCAATGGGGCCGAACACCGGGGAGCTGTTTTTT
>NA|TRBV4-3|TRBJ2-5|13|NA
CASSLTLQETQYF
TGCGCCAGCAGCCTGACATTGCAAGAGACCCAGTACTTC
>NA|TRBV9|TRBJ2-1|13|NA
CASSDRRSGEQFF
TGTGCCAGCAGCGATCGTAGGAGCGGTGAGCAGTTCTTC
>NA|TRBV29-1|TRBJ2-1|15|NA
CSVEDLSAIYNEQFF
TGCAGCGTTGAAGATCTTTCAGCGATCTACAATGAGCAGTTCTTC
>NA|TRBV15|TRBJ1-2|14|NA
CATSLGDPYYGYTF
TGTGCCACCTCGCTCGGGGATCCTTACTATGGCTACACCTTC
>NA|TRBV5-8|TRBJ2-1|15|TRBD2
CASGGTSGTYNEQFF
TGTGCCAGCGGAGGGACTAGCGGGACCTACAATGAGCAGTTCTTC
>NA|TRBV7-9|TRBJ1-2|11|NA
CASSRGHGYTF
TGTGCCAGCAGCCGGGGGCACGGCTACACCTTC
>NA|TRBV3-1|TRBJ2-7|13|NA
CASSQESPYEQYF
TGTGCCAGCAGCCAAGAATCCCCCTACGAGCAGTACTTC
>once|TRBV2|TRBJ2-3|13|NA
CASNELTTDTQYF
TGTGCCAGCAACGAACTCACCACAGATACGCAGTATTTT
>NA|TRBV19|TRBJ2-3|13|NA
CASSIVQRDTQYF
TGTGCCAGTAGTATAGTCCAGCGGGATACGCAGTATTTT
>NA|TRBV18|TRBJ1-1|13|NA
CASSPSNWGEAFF
TGTGCCAGCTCACCTTCCAACTGGGGGGAAGCTTTCTTT
>NA|TRBV4-3|TRBJ2-4|16|TRBD2
CASSQDSSGAKNIQYF
TGCGCCAGCAGCCAAGATTCTAGCGGCGCCAAAAACATTCAGTACTTC
>NA|TRBV28|TRBJ2-2|14|NA
CASEVGVNTGELFF
TGTGCCAGCGAAGTGGGGGTCAACACCGGGGAGCTGTTTTTT
>NA|TRBV20-1|TRBJ2-7|13|TRBD1
CSAATGSSYEQYF
TGCAGTGCCGCGACAGGGAGCTCCTACGAGCAGTACTTC
>NA|TRBV7-9|TRBJ2-3|13|NA
CASSFGITDTQYF
TGTGCCAGCAGCTTTGGGATCACAGATACGCAGTATTTT
>NA|TRBV6-4|TRBJ2-3|13|NA
CASSDRATDTQYF
TGTGCCAGCAGTGACAGGGCCACAGATACGCAGTATTTT
>NA|TRBV7-9|TRBJ2-1|13|NA
CASTQWGYNEQFF
TGTGCCAGCACCCAGTGGGGGTACAATGAGCAGTTCTTC
>NA|TRBV5-1|TRBJ1-1|12|NA
CASSFEDTEAFF
TGCGCCAGCAGCTTCGAGGATACTGAAGCTTTCTTT
>NA|TRBV4-3|TRBJ1-1|15|TRBD1
CASSQEEGAVTEAFF
TGCGCCAGCAGCCAAGAGGAGGGGGCTGTTACTGAAGCTTTCTTT
>NA|TRBV2|TRBJ2-3|16|TRBD2
CASSDPAGGLPDTQYF
TGTGCCAGCAGTGATCCCGCGGGAGGGCTACCAGATACGCAGTATTTT
>NA|TRBV27|TRBJ2-7|14|NA
CASSLSGNRYEQYF
TGTGCCAGCAGTTTATCGGGAAACCGCTACGAGCAGTACTTC
>NA|TRBV9|TRBJ1-1|14|NA
CASSPGTQGFGAFF
TGTGCCAGCAGCCCCGGGACCCAGGGGTTCGGAGCTTTCTTT
>NA|TRBV7-9|TRBJ2-1|12|NA
CASSELWEEQFF
TGTGCCAGCAGCGAACTGTGGGAGGAGCAGTTCTTC
>NA|TRBV29-1|TRBJ1-1|15|NA
CSVSQGRKGVTEAFF
TGCAGCGTTTCCCAAGGGAGGAAGGGGGTCACTGAAGCTTTCTTT
>NA|TRBV20-1|TRBJ2-7|12|NA
CSARTGTYEQYF
TGCAGTGCTAGAACAGGAACCTACGAGCAGTACTTC
>NA|TRBV5-6|TRBJ2-7|15|NA
CASSTRGVWDYEQYF
TGTGCCAGCAGCACCAGGGGGGTGTGGGACTACGAGCAGTACTTC
>NA|TRBV15|TRBJ1-5|13|NA
CATSRDQGPSQHF
TGTGCCACCAGCAGAGACCAAGGACCATCCCAGCATTTT
>NA|TRBV29-1|TRBJ2-1|14|NA
CSVEGGEGVTEQFF
TGCAGCGTGGAAGGGGGGGAGGGAGTTACTGAGCAGTTCTTC
>NA|TRBV7-8|TRBJ1-2|14|NA
CASNNLTGNYGYTF
TGTGCCAGCAACAACCTTACAGGGAACTATGGCTACACCTTC
>NA|TRBV7-9|TRBJ2-3|15|TRBD2
CASRAAASGADTQYF
TGTGCCAGCAGGGCGGCGGCTAGCGGAGCTGATACGCAGTATTTT
>NA|TRBV12-5|TRBJ2-7|13|NA
CASGLPPRREQYF
TGTGCTAGTGGTTTGCCCCCCCGAAGGGAGCAGTACTTC
>NA|TRBV5-6|TRBJ2-6|16|NA
CASSLSSLYGANVLTF
TGTGCCAGCAGCTTGAGCTCACTCTATGGGGCCAACGTCCTGACTTTC
>NA|TRBV12-3/TRBV12-4|TRBJ2-7|13|TRBD1
CASSFGSGGEQYF
TGTGCCAGCAGTTTTGGTTCAGGGGGCGAGCAGTACTTC
>NA|TRBV6-5|TRBJ2-2|12|NA
CASSYTAGELFF
TGTGCCAGCAGTTACACGGCCGGGGAGCTGTTTTTT
>NA|TRBV28|TRBJ1-1|13|NA
CAIKTSENTEAFF
TGTGCCATTAAGACATCCGAGAACACTGAAGCTTTCTTT